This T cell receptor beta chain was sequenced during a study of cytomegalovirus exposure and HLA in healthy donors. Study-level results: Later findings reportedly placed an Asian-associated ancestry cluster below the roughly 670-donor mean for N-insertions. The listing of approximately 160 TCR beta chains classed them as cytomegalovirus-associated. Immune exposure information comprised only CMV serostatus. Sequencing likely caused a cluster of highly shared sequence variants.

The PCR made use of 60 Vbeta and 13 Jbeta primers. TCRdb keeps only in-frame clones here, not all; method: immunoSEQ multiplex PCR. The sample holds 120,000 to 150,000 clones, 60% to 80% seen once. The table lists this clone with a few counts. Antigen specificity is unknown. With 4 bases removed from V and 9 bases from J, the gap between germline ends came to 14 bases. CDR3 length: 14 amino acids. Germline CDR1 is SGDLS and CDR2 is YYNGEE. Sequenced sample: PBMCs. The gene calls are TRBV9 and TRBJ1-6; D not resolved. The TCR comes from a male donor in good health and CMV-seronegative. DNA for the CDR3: TGTGCCAGCAGCTCAGAGACGAGGAGTTCACCCCTCCACTTT. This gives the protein CASSSETRSSPLHF.